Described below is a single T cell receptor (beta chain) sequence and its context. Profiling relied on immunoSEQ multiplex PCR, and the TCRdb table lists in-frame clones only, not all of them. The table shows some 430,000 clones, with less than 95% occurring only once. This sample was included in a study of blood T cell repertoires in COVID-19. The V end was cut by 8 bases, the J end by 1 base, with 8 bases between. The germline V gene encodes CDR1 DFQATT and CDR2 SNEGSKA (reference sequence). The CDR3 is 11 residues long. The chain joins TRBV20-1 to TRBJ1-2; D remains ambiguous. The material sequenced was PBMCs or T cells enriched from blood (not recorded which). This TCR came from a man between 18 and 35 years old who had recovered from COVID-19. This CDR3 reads CSSDSNYGYTF. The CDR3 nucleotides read TGCAGTTCCGATAGTAACTATGGCTACACCTTC.